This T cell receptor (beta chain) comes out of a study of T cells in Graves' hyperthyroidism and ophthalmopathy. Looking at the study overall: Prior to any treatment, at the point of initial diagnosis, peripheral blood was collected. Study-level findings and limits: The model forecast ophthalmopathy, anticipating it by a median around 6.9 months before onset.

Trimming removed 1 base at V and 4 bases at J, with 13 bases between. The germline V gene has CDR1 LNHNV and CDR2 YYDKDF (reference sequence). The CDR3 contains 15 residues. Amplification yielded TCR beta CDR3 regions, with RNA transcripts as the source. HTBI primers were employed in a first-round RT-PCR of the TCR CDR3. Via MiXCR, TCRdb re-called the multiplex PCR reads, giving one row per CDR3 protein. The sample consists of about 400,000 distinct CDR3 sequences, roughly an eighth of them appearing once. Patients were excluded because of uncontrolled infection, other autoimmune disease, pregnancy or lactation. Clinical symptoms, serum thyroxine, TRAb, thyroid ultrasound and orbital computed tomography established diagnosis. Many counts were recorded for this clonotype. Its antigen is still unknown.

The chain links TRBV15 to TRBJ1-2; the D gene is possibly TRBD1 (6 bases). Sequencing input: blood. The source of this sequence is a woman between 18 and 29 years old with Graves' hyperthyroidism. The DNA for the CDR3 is TGTGCCACCAGCAGAGGCGGGGACACCCCCTATGGCTACACCTTC. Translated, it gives CATSRGGDTPYGYTF.